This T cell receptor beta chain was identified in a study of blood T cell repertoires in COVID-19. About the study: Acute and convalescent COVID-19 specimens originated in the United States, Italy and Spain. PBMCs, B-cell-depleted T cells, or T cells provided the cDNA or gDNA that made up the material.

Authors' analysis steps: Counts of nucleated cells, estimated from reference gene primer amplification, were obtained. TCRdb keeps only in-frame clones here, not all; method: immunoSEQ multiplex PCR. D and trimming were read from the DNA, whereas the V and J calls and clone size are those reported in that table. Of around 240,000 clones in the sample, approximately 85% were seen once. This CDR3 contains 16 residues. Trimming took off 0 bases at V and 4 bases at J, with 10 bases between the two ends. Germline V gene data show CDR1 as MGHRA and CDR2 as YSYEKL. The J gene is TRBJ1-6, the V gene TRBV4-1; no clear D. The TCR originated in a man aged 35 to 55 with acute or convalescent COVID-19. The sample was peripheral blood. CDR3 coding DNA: TGCGCCAGCAGCCAAGATCCGATGAGTTATAATTCACCCCTCCACTTT. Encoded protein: CASSQDPMSYNSPLHF.